A selection of T cell receptor beta chains follows, all from one sample in a study of shared clonotypes between healthy human individuals. Clones were sequenced by immunoSEQ multiplex PCR, and TCRdb holds only the in-frame ones, with some missing. The table includes roughly 1,000,000 clones, approximately 80% detected once. Sequenced input: memory CD4+ T cells from PBMCs. The source of these receptors is a man aged 18 to 29 in good health. Some clones in this sample may be carry-over from other donors' samples. CDR3s include the opening cysteine and the closing phenylalanine or tryptophan. The D gene is left open where the match is weak. Not every row has a clone size; where given, it reads once, few, many or a size class.

j_call clone_size d_call v_call cdr3_nt cdr3_aa
TRBJ1-3 - - TRBV14 TGTGCCAGCAGCCCACTGGCAGGGTCTGGAAACACCATATATTTT CASSPLAGSGNTIYF
TRBJ2-2 - - TRBV7-7 TGTGCCAGCAGCCCCCGGACGGTCAACACCGGGGAGCTGTTTTTT CASSPRTVNTGELFF
TRBJ2-3 - - TRBV7-3 TGTGCCAGCAGCACGGGGACCGCAGATACGCAGTATTTT CASSTGTADTQYF
TRBJ1-1 - - TRBV7-2 TGTGCCAGCAGCTCGCGGACGGGAGTGAACACTGAAGCTTTCTTT CASSSRTGVNTEAFF
TRBJ2-2 - - TRBV4-1 TGCGCCAGCAGCCGTCAGTCCGGAACCACCGGGGAGCTGTTTTTT CASSRQSGTTGELFF
TRBJ2-4 - - TRBV6-5 TGTGCCAGCAGATCAAATCTACTAGCCAAAAACATTCAGTACTTC CASRSNLLAKNIQYF
TRBJ1-3 - TRBD1 TRBV6-5 TGTGCCAGCAGTGGCCCGGGACAGGGGAAAAACACCATATATTTT CASSGPGQGKNTIYF
TRBJ2-1 - - TRBV10-1 TGCGCCAGCGGGGGGGCGGGAGAAAATAGGAATGAGCAGTTCTTC CASGGAGENRNEQFF
TRBJ2-7 - - TRBV21-1 TGTGCCAGCAGCGAGGGGACAGGGGCTTCTGCCGAGCAGTACTTC CASSEGTGASAEQYF
TRBJ1-1 few TRBD1 TRBV30 TGTGCCTGGAGTGACAGGGGTTCGGAAGCTTTCTTT CAWSDRGSEAFF
TRBJ1-2 - - TRBV11-2 TGTGCCAGCAGCTTAGCTGGGGCTGATGGCTACACCTTC CASSLAGADGYTF
TRBJ1-2 - TRBD1 TRBV4-1 TGCGCCAGCAGCCAAGTGGGACAGGGTCGGTATGGCTACACCTTC CASSQVGQGRYGYTF
TRBJ2-7 - TRBD2 TRBV18 TGTGCCAGCTCCCAAACCCTAGCGGGACAATCCTACGAGCAGTACTTC CASSQTLAGQSYEQYF
TRBJ1-1 - TRBD1 TRBV18 TGTGCCAGCTCACCACCGGGGCAGGGGGAAGGTACTGAAGCTTTCTTT CASSPPGQGEGTEAFF
TRBJ1-5 - TRBD1 TRBV5-1 TGCGCCAGCAGCCAGGAGACAGGGGGCGAAGCCAGGCATAGCAATCAGCCCCAGCATTTT CASSQETGGEARHSNQPQHF
TRBJ2-1 - - TRBV25-1 TGTGCCAGCAGTCCGGGCTATTCCTACAATGAGCAGTTCTTC CASSPGYSYNEQFF
TRBJ2-1 - TRBD2 TRBV7-9 TGTGCCAGCAGCCCGGGACTAGCGGGAACACCTTACAATGAGCAGTTCTTC CASSPGLAGTPYNEQFF
TRBJ1-2 - - TRBV18 TGTGCCAGCTCACCACTGAGAGGGTGGGGCTATGGCTACACCTTC CASSPLRGWGYGYTF
TRBJ2-5 - - TRBV30 TGTGCCTGGAGTGTTTCGGGGGAGACCCAGTACTTC CAWSVSGETQYF
TRBJ1-5 - - TRBV6-5 TGTGCCAGCCGGTATAGCAATCAGCCCCAGCATTTT CASRYSNQPQHF
TRBJ2-2 - TRBD1 TRBV28 TGTGCCAGCAGTTTTGTCCGGGACAGGGCCGGGGAGCTGTTTTTT CASSFVRDRAGELFF
TRBJ2-3 few - TRBV4-2 TGTGCCAGCAGCCAAGATAAGCGAATCACAGATACGCAGTATTTT CASSQDKRITDTQYF
TRBJ2-1 - TRBD2 TRBV4-3 TGCGCCAGCAGCCAAGACCCACTAGCGGGGTCCTTCTCCTACAATGAGCAGTTCTTC CASSQDPLAGSFSYNEQFF
TRBJ1-3 - - TRBV30 TGTGCCTGGAGTGTCCCCCGTGGAAACACCATATATTTT CAWSVPRGNTIYF